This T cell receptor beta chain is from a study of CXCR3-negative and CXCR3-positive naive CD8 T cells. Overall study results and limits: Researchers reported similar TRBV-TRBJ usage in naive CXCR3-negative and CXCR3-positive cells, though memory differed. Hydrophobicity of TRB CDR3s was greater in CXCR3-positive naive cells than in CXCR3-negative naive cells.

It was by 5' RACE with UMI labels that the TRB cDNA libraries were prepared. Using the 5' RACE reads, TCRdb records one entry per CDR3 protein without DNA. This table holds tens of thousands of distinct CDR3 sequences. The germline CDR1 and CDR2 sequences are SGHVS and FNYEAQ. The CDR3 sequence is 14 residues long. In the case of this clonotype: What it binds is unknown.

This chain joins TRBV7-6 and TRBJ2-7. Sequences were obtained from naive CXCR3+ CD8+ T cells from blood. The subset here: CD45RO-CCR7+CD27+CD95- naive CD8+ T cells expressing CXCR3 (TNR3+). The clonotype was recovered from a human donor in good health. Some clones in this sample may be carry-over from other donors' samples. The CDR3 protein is CASSPSGGTHEQYF.